This TCR beta chain derives from a study of shared T cell receptors in the human thymus. The V gene end was trimmed by 1 base and the J gene end by 7 bases; junction bases not matched to a gene: 9. Germline values: CDR1 SGHAT, CDR2 FQNNGV. CDR3 size: 17 residues. Profiling relied on immunoSEQ multiplex PCR, and the TCRdb table lists in-frame clones only, not all of them. The sample comprises about 380,000 clones, just under 95% of which are singletons, and approximately 0.018% rests with the top ten. The TCR sequence derives from a human donor. The specimen was thymocytes. The chain has TRBV11-2 and TRBJ2-2; the match to TRBD2 covers 10 bases. The CDR3 nucleotides read TGTGCCAGCAGCTTAGTATTTGGCCTAGCGGGAGACGGGGAGCTGTTTTTT. Protein: CASSLVFGLAGDGELFF.